This TCR beta chain was recovered during a study of T cells in narcolepsy. From germline, CDR1 is SNHLY and CDR2 FYNNEI. V shed 7 bases and J shed 8 bases, with 19 bases lying between them. The CDR3 length is 14 residues. This table comes from immunoSEQ multiplex PCR, and its TCRdb copy is limited to in-frame clones, with some not included. This table has over 30,000 clones, 84% appearing once. Of note for this clone: Its antigen is unknown.

Study findings and constraints: Autoreactive HCRT-specific and TRIB2-specific clonotypes were marked in same-patient CSF-versus-blood CD4+ comparisons.

Material: CD45RA- memory CD4+ T cells from PBMCs. This chain connects TRBV2 to TRBJ2-3, with D possibly called TRBD1 or TRBD2 (5 bases each). This sequence was found in a human donor with narcolepsy. The CDR3: CASIEGPTYLTQYF. The CDR3 DNA reads TGTGCCAGCATTGAGGGGCCCACATATCTTACGCAGTATTTT.